The source of this T cell receptor beta chain is a study of blood T cell repertoires in COVID-19. Across the whole study: The origin of the acute and convalescent COVID-19 samples was the United States, Italy and Spain.

TCRdb's table, derived via immunoSEQ multiplex PCR, lists solely in-frame clones and lacks some. The sample yields around 53,000 clones, approximately 88% seen once. The sample taken for sequencing was peripheral blood. The TCR originated in an older man with active COVID-19.

The CDR3 loop is CASSSNPSGSSNEQFF. CDR3 in DNA: TGTGCCAGCAGTTCCAACCCTAGCGGTAGTAGCAATGAGCAGTTCTTC. V usage is TRBV28 and J usage is TRBJ2-1; 7 positions agree with TRBD2. The CDR3 loop spans 16 amino acids. Germline V CDR1 and CDR2: MDHEN, SYDVKM. V was pared by 4 bases and J by 6 bases, with 12 bases of the junction left unmatched.